One and the same sample provided the 18 T cell receptor beta chains below, sequenced in a study of cytomegalovirus exposure and HLA in healthy donors. In the PCR, 60 Vbeta and 13 Jbeta primers were used. The data were produced by immunoSEQ multiplex PCR, yet TCRdb's version contains in-frame clones alone and is incomplete. The sample has about 80,000 clones, approximately 62% seen once. Source material: PBMCs. These receptors were taken from a male donor in good health and CMV-seropositive.

The chain couples TRBV7-8 to TRBJ2-6, with no clear D. The germline V gene encodes CDR1 SGHVS and CDR2 FQNEAQ. The CDR3 is 16 residues long. V shed 2 bases and J shed 4 bases, with 12 bases lying between them. The CDR3 DNA reads TGTGCCAGCAGCTTAACCGGTTTATCCGGGGCCAACGTCCTGACTTTC. It yields the protein CASSLTGLSGANVLTF.

This sequence joins TRBV30 and TRBJ2-5; TRBD1 matches 7 bases. V shed 7 bases, J shed 4 bases, and the junction held 9 bases outside the gene matches. Germline values: CDR1 GTSNPN, CDR2 SVGIG (reference sequence). The CDR3 is made up of 13 amino acids. The CDR3 bases are TGTGCCTTTCAAGGGGGCGGTACAGAGACCCAGTACTTC. Residues: CAFQGGGTETQYF.

The chain recombines TRBV15 with TRBJ2-7; D possibly corresponds to TRBD2 (6 bases). CDR3 length: 14 residues. CDR1 and CDR2 from the germline V gene are LNHNV and YYDKDF (reference sequence). The V and J ends lost 3 bases and 3 bases respectively, with 12 bases between them. For the CDR3, the DNA is TGTGCCACCAGCAGGGGAGGCGCCCTCTACGAGCAGTACTTC. This translates into CATSRGGALYEQYF.

This chain links TRBV25-1 with TRBJ2-7; D is uncertain. The length of the CDR3 is 13 residues. The V gene lost 3 bases and the J gene lost 0 bases, with 6 bases spanning the gap. The germline gives CDR1 MGHDK, CDR2 SYGVNS. The CDR3 region is CASSDPTSYEQYF. The CDR3 bases are TGTGCCAGCAGTGACCCTACCTCCTACGAGCAGTACTTC.

V and J are TRBV9 and TRBJ2-6, with no clear D. Trimming stripped 0 bases from V and 0 bases from J, with 10 bases between. Germline V gives CDR1 SGDLS, CDR2 YYNGEE. The CDR3 is 17 amino acids. CDR3 bases: TGTGCCAGCAGCGTAGAAGTCCGAGTCTCTGGGGCCAACGTCCTGACTTTC. This encodes CASSVEVRVSGANVLTF.

Turning to this clone: The same CDR3 arises from other DNA sequences in this sample as well. The chain is built from TRBV2 and TRBJ1-1, with TRBD1 as a possible D gene (5 bases). This CDR3 region has 13 residues. V lost 4 bases and J 4 bases, leaving 10 bases between the germline ends. Germline V gene data show CDR1 as SNHLY and CDR2 as FYNNEI. The DNA of the CDR3 is TGTGCCAGCAGTGGGACGGGGGGCACTGAAGCTTTCTTT. Its translation is CASSGTGGTEAFF. Full variable domain (outside the CDR3, taken from reference TRBV2 and TRBJ1-1): EPEVTQTPSHQVTQMGQEVILRCVPISNHLYFYWYRQILGQKVEFLVSFYNNEISEKSEIFDDQFSVERPDGSNFTLKIRSTKLEDSAMYFCASSGTGGTEAFFGQGTRLTVV.

The gene calls are TRBV2 and TRBJ2-7; D is undetermined. The CDR3 sequence is 11 residues long. With 5 bases removed from V and 5 bases from J, the gap between germline ends came to 7 bases. Germline V gene data show CDR1 as SNHLY and CDR2 as FYNNEI. The CDR3 DNA sequence: TGTGCCAGCAGTATTGCGGACGAGCAGTACTTC. Protein sequence: CASSIADEQYF.

This chain connects TRBV6-5 to TRBJ1-1; TRBD1 matches 10 bases. V gave up 4 bases and J gave up 8 bases; unmatched junction bases: 7. Per the germline V gene, CDR1 is MNHEY and CDR2 is SVGAGI. The CDR3 consists of 14 residues. CDR3 sequence reads: CASSSTGGASEAFF. Written as DNA, the CDR3 is TGTGCCAGCAGTTCGACAGGGGGCGCTTCCGAAGCTTTCTTT.

The J gene is TRBJ2-5, the V gene TRBV11-2; 9 bases map to TRBD1. CDR3 length: 14 amino acids. V shed 6 bases, J shed 5 bases, and the junction held 7 bases outside the gene matches. Germline values: CDR1 SGHAT, CDR2 FQNNGV. In DNA form, the CDR3 reads TGTGCCAGCAGTTATACAGGGGGCAAGGAGACCCAGTACTTC. It encodes CASSYTGGKETQYF.

The gene calls are TRBV19 and TRBJ1-1; a possible D gene is TRBD1 (5 bases). Germline V lookup: CDR1 LNHDA, CDR2 SQIVND (reference sequence). V was trimmed by 3 bases and J by 5 bases, leaving 13 bases between them. CDR3 length: 14 amino acids. CDR3 region: CASSIPQGKTEAFF. In DNA, the CDR3 is TGTGCCAGTAGTATCCCTCAGGGAAAAACTGAAGCTTTCTTT. Supplemented by reference TRBV19 and TRBJ1-1, the full variable domain reads DGGITQSPKYLFRKEGQNVTLSCEQNLNHDAMYWYRQDPGQGLRLIYYSQIVNDFQKGDIAEGYSVSREKKESFPLTVTSAQKNPTAFYLCASSIPQGKTEAFFGQGTRLTVV.

This clone has a handful of counts. V is TRBV27 and J is TRBJ2-7; TRBD2 agrees at 9 bases. The CDR3 has 15 amino acids. Germline values: CDR1 MNHEY, CDR2 SMNVEV (reference sequence). V trimming: 6 bases; J trimming: 0 bases; junction bases outside the gene matches: 6. The CDR3 is CASSLSGGVSYEQYF. The DNA for the CDR3 is TGTGCCAGCAGCCTTAGCGGGGGCGTCTCCTACGAGCAGTACTTC.

This clone was observed a single time. The chain has TRBV30 and TRBJ1-6; 7 bases agree with TRBD1. CDR1 is GTSNPN, CDR2 SVGIG, per germline (reference sequence). This CDR3 has 16 residues. V trimming: 3 bases; J trimming: 7 bases; junction bases outside the gene matches: 12. This chain's CDR3 is CAWSTRAGTVNSPLHF. Written as DNA, the CDR3 is TGTGCCTGGAGCACCAGAGCAGGGACAGTAAATTCACCCCTCCACTTT.

The rearrangement links TRBV7-9 to TRBJ1-4; D is unclear. There are 14 residues in the CDR3. Trimming cost V 5 bases and J 4 bases, with 11 bases left between them. Looked up from germline, CDR1 is SEHNR and CDR2 is FQNEAQ (reference sequence). The CDR3 nucleotides are TGTGCCAGCAGCCGCGGGGTTATTAATGAAAAACTGTTTTTT. Amino acids: CASSRGVINEKLFF.

The V call is TRBV13, the J call TRBJ2-5; D is perhaps TRBD1 (6 bases). The V and J ends lost 1 base and 3 bases respectively, with 9 bases between them. There are 14 residues in the CDR3. Germline CDR1 and CDR2: PRHDT and FYEKMQ (reference sequence). CDR3 amino acids: CASSLANREETQYF. For the CDR3, the DNA is TGTGCCAGCAGCTTAGCCAACAGGGAAGAGACCCAGTACTTC.

Concerning this clone itself: An end of the junction does not agree with germline; a read error may underlie this. The V call is TRBV30, the J call TRBJ2-1; TRBD2 might be the D (6 bases). The length of the CDR3 is 11 residues. CDR1 and CDR2 from the germline V gene are GTSNPN and SVGIG (reference sequence). The CDR3 loop is CAWSVAGPRLF. The CDR3 region has the DNA TGTGCCTGGAGTGTAGCGGGCCCCCGGCTCTTC.

The V and J genes are TRBV19 and TRBJ1-1; 7 bases agree with TRBD1. The CDR3 length is 13 residues. The V gene end was trimmed by 7 bases and the J gene end by 3 bases; junction bases not matched to a gene: 5. CDR1 is LNHDA and CDR2 is SQIVND in the germline V gene (reference sequence). The CDR3 DNA follows: TGTGCCAGTAAAGGGACAGTGCACACTGAAGCTTTCTTT. This codes for CASKGTVHTEAFF. Looking up the rest from reference TRBV19 and TRBJ1-1 gives the full variable domain: DGGITQSPKYLFRKEGQNVTLSCEQNLNHDAMYWYRQDPGQGLRLIYYSQIVNDFQKGDIAEGYSVSREKKESFPLTVTSAQKNPTAFYLCASKGTVHTEAFFGQGTRLTVV.

The chain uses TRBV28 and TRBJ1-2; a weak D match, TRBD1 (5 bases). Germline V lookup: CDR1 MDHEN, CDR2 SYDVKM. V was cut by 2 bases and J by 4 bases, with 14 bases left in between. The CDR3 loop spans 15 amino acids. CDR3 DNA sequence: TGTGCCAGCAGTTTAGTCAGGGACGGGGGCTATGGCTACACCTTC. It is translated as CASSLVRDGGYGYTF.

This clone was picked up a small number of times. The V and J genes are TRBV11-3 and TRBJ1-2; D remains unclear. Deletions cut 6 bases from V and 8 bases from J, with 10 bases between. This CDR3 is 11 amino acids long. Looked up from germline, CDR1 is SGHNT and CDR2 is YENEEA. CDR3 sequence reads: CASRLAVGYTF. CDR3 in DNA: TGTGCCAGCAGACTCGCGGTAGGCTACACCTTC.